This T cell receptor beta chain appears in the sequencing data of a study of control samples from healthy donors and cancer patients. TCRdb's table, derived via immunoSEQ multiplex PCR, lists solely in-frame clones and lacks some. Altogether about 140,000 clones are present, less than 95% being singletons, with the ten largest covering more than 6.5%. This CDR3 contains 15 residues. CDR1 and CDR2 (germline): SGHNT, YYREEE (reference sequence). V was clipped by 5 bases and J by 4 bases; unmatched bases: 6. The V gene is TRBV5-4, the J gene TRBJ2-1, with 10 bases that match TRBD2. The sequencing input was blood. This TCR was recovered from a man between 18 and 29 years old in good health. The chain's CDR3 is CASREAGGTYNEQFF. As DNA, the CDR3 is TGTGCCAGCAGGGAAGCGGGGGGGACATACAATGAGCAGTTCTTC.